These 20 T cell receptor beta chains came from one sample sequenced in a study of T cell responses to AZD1222 COVID-19 vaccine. Sequencing was performed with immunoSEQ multiplex PCR; in TCRdb, only in-frame clones are kept and a portion is missing. Seen here are 75,000 to 100,000 clones, 85% to 90% observed once, and the top ten hold 9% to 12%. The sequences come from peripheral blood, collected on day 0 of MenACWY control vaccination. All receptors derive from an adult in good health.

This clone was recorded once. V gene TRBV24-1 combines with J gene TRBJ1-4, with no clear D. The CDR3 consists of 16 residues. The germline V gene encodes CDR1 KGHDR and CDR2 SFDVKD. The V and J ends lost 8 bases and 0 bases respectively, with 15 bases between them. Here the CDR3 reads CATTAEARATNEKLFF. Written as DNA, the CDR3 is TGTGCCACCACCGCAGAGGCACGGGCAACTAATGAAAAACTGTTTTTT.

This chain joins TRBV11-2 and TRBJ2-7; 9 bases agree with TRBD2. V lost 3 bases and J lost 3; bases outside the gene matches: 3. The CDR3 sequence is 14 residues long. The V gene's germline CDR1 is SGHAT and CDR2 FQNNGV. The CDR3 here is CASSFGTSLYEQYF. CDR3 bases: TGTGCCAGCAGCTTCGGGACTAGCCTCTACGAGCAGTACTTC.

This chain joins TRBV7-2 and TRBJ1-4; no reliable D call. This CDR3 has 13 residues. The germline gives CDR1 SGHTA, CDR2 FQGNSA. Trimming left V 3 bases short and J 2 bases short, with 4 bases between. CDR3 region: CASSFLTNEKLFF. The DNA of the CDR3 is TGTGCCAGCAGCTTTCTGACTAATGAAAAACTGTTTTTT.

The chain joins TRBV29-1 to TRBJ2-1, with 9 bases aligning to TRBD2. Germline CDR1 and CDR2: SQVTM and ANQGSEA. This CDR3 is built from 13 residues. V trimming: 4 bases; J trimming: 7 bases; junction bases outside the gene matches: 5. The CDR3 sequence is CSVGLAVGNEQFF. DNA for the CDR3: TGCAGCGTTGGACTAGCGGTGGGAAATGAGCAGTTCTTC.

The chain combines TRBV6-1 with TRBJ2-2; 7 bases agree with TRBD2. Trimming removed 1 base from V and 5 bases from J; junction bases left unmatched: 7. CDR1 is MNHNS and CDR2 is SASEGT in the germline V gene. There are 16 residues in the CDR3. The CDR3 sequence is CASSEVGRERTGELFF. CDR3 coding DNA: TGTGCCAGCAGTGAAGTGGGGAGGGAGAGAACCGGGGAGCTGTTTTTT.

In DNA form, the CDR3 reads TGTGCCAGTAGTATATCTAGCGGGGGCTCTGGGGCCAACGTCCTGACTTTC. Translating it yields CASSISSGGSGANVLTF. This chain joins TRBV19 and TRBJ2-6, with 10 bases identical to TRBD2. With V trimmed by 2 bases and J by 0 bases, 1 base remained unmatched. The germline V gene has CDR1 LNHDA and CDR2 SQIVND (reference sequence). This CDR3 comprises 17 residues.

This sequence joins TRBV2 and TRBJ1-1, with D hard to call. The germline gives CDR1 SNHLY, CDR2 FYNNEI. The CDR3 loop spans 13 amino acids. The V end lost 5 bases, the J end lost 1 base, and 8 bases lay between the germline ends. CDR3 DNA sequence: TGTGCCAGCAGTTTTAACAGGAACACTGAAGCTTTCTTT. This sequence encodes CASSFNRNTEAFF.

This chain uses TRBV10-3 with TRBJ2-3; 7 nucleotides agree with TRBD2. Germline loops: CDR1 ENHRY, CDR2 SYGVKD. CDR3 length: 18 residues. V was pared by 0 bases and J by 3 bases, with 12 bases of the junction left unmatched. The chain's CDR3 is CAISESPASGELTDTQYF. CDR3 DNA: TGTGCCATCAGTGAGTCCCCGGCTAGCGGTGAACTGACAGATACGCAGTATTTT.

The chain uses TRBV21-1 and TRBJ1-4; the D call TRBD1 from the table was never checked on the DNA. TRBV21-1 is annotated as a pseudogene. This CDR3 has 19 residues. CDR3 residues: CASSPHGGATGSTNEKLFF. Written as DNA, the CDR3 is TGTGCCAGCAGCCCCCACGGTGGGGCCACCGGATCAACTAATGAAAAACTGTTTTTT.

This rearrangement joins TRBV21-1 to TRBJ2-6; TRBD1 is the table's D call, not checked against the DNA. TRBV21-1 counts as a pseudogene. The CDR3 covers 17 residues. This CDR3 reads CASSTDRGSSGANVLTF. CDR3 DNA sequence: TGTGCCAGCAGCACCGACAGGGGGAGCTCTGGGGCCAACGTCCTGACTTTC.

The chain has TRBV28 and TRBJ1-1, with D maybe TRBD1 (6 bases). Germline CDR1 and CDR2: MDHEN and SYDVKM. The CDR3 has 14 residues. Trimming stripped 5 bases from V and 4 bases from J, with 14 bases between. The CDR3 sequence: CASSATGIGTEAFF. CDR3 DNA: TGTGCCAGCAGTGCAACAGGGATTGGCACTGAAGCTTTCTTT.

The V and J genes are TRBV7-8 and TRBJ2-7, with 7 bases that match TRBD1. There are 15 residues in the CDR3. Germline values: CDR1 SGHVS, CDR2 FQNEAQ. V lost 1 base to trimming and J lost 5 bases; unmatched junction nucleotides: 8. This CDR3 is CASSLERDSFDEQYF. In nucleotides, the CDR3 is TGTGCCAGCAGCTTAGAACGGGACAGTTTCGACGAGCAGTACTTC.

This clone was seen once. The genes are TRBV30 and TRBJ1-4; possibly TRBD1 for D (6 bases). Trimming removed 0 bases from V and 5 bases from J, with 10 bases in between. The germline V gene encodes CDR1 GTSNPN and CDR2 SVGIG (reference sequence). This CDR3 comprises 14 residues. This CDR3 reads CAWSVGGVNEKLFF. CDR3 nucleotide sequence: TGTGCCTGGAGTGTAGGGGGAGTCAATGAAAAACTGTTTTTT.

The rearrangement joins TRBV19 to TRBJ1-6; a possible D gene is TRBD1 (6 bases). V lost 5 bases to trimming and J lost 2 bases, with 19 bases between them. Germline assignment: CDR1 LNHDA and CDR2 SQIVND (reference sequence). The CDR3 is 18 amino acids. CDR3 in DNA: TGTGCCAGTAGTTCTGATCTTGGGGGGCTGACCTATAATTCACCCCTCCACTTT. It codes for CASSSDLGGLTYNSPLHF.

The rearrangement joins TRBV19 to TRBJ1-5; possible D gene TRBD1, 6 bases. The CDR3 has 15 residues. CDR1 and CDR2 from the germline V gene are LNHDA and SQIVND (reference sequence). V was pared by 1 base and J by 1 base, with 8 bases between. The CDR3 nucleotides are TGTGCCAGTAGTATAGCCAGGGGCAGCAATCAGCCCCAGCATTTT. Its protein is CASSIARGSNQPQHF.

The gene calls are TRBV9 and TRBJ1-2; perhaps TRBD1 as D (6 bases). CDR1 and CDR2 (germline): SGDLS, YYNGEE. The CDR3 runs 14 residues. V shed 4 bases and J shed 4 bases, with 14 bases lying between them. The CDR3 region has the DNA TGTGCCAGCAGCCGCTCGGGGGGCGGCTATGGCTACACCTTC. This sequence encodes CASSRSGGGYGYTF.

The chain is built from TRBV5-6 and TRBJ1-2; the match to TRBD1 covers 10 bases. The ends lost 5 bases at V and 2 bases at J; junction bases unmatched: 3. The CDR3 sequence is 14 residues long. Looked up from germline, CDR1 is SGHDT and CDR2 is YYEEEE. CDR3 in DNA: TGTGCCAGCAGGCGGGGACAGGGGAACTATGGCTACACCTTC. Translation gives CASRRGQGNYGYTF.

V gene TRBV12-3 or TRBV12-4 combines with J gene TRBJ1-4; D gene unclear. The CDR3 has 11 amino acids. V gave up 3 bases and J gave up 7 bases, with 3 bases separating them. CDR3 sequence reads: CASSLSEKLFF. CDR3 in DNA: TGTGCCAGCAGTTTGTCTGAAAAACTGTTTTTT.

The rearrangement uses TRBV7-2 and TRBJ2-3, with 10 bases identical to TRBD2. There are 17 residues in the CDR3. CDR1 and CDR2 (germline): SGHTA, FQGNSA. The junction had 6 bases not matched to a gene; V was cut back by 0 bases and J by 3 bases. CDR3 in amino acids: CASSLAISGGTTDTQYF. As DNA, the CDR3 is TGTGCCAGCAGCTTAGCGATTAGCGGGGGGACGACAGATACGCAGTATTTT. Together with reference TRBV7-2 and TRBJ2-3, the CDR3 gives the full variable domain: GAGVSQSPSNKVTEKGKDVELRCDPISGHTALYWYRQSLGQGLEFLIYFQGNSAPDKSGLPSDRFSAERTGGSVSTLTIQRTQQEDSAVYLCASSLAISGGTTDTQYFGPGTRLTVL.

The V gene is TRBV6-5, the J gene TRBJ2-6; D call uncertain. Germline V CDR1 and CDR2: MNHEY, SVGAGI. V was cut by 8 bases and J by 0 bases, with 5 bases left in between. This CDR3 region has 13 residues. The DNA for the CDR3 is TGTGCCAGCGGTAACTCTGGGGCCAACGTCCTGACTTTC. Translation: CASGNSGANVLTF.